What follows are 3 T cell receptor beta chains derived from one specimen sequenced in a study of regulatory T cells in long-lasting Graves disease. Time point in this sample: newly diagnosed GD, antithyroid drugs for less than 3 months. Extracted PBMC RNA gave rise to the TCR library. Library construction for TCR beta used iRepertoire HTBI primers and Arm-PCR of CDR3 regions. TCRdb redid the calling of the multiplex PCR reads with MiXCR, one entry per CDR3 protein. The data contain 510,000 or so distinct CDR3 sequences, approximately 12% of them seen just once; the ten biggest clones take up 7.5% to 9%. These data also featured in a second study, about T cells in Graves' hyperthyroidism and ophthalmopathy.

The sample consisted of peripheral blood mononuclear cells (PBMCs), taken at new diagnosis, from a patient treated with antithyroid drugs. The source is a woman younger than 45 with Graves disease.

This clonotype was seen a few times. CDR3 amino acids: CASSEKRAQGYTDTQYF. For the CDR3, the DNA is TGTGCCAGCAGTGAGAAGCGGGCACAGGGCTACACAGATACGCAGTATTTT. V and J are TRBV6-1 and TRBJ2-3; either TRBD1 or TRBD2 may fit D (6 bases each). Trimming stripped 3 bases from V and 2 bases from J, with 18 bases between. The CDR3 has 17 residues. The germline V gene encodes CDR1 MNHNS and CDR2 SASEGT.

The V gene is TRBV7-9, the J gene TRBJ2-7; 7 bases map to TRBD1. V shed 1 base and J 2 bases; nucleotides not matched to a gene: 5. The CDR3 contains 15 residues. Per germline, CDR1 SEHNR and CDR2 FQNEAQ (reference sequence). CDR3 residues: CASSLVATGTYEQYF. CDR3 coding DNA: TGTGCCAGCAGCTTAGTGGCGACAGGGACCTACGAGCAGTACTTC.

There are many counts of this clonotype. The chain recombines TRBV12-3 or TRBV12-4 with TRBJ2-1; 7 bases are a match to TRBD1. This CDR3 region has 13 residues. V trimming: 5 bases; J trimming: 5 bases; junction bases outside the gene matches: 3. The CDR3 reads CASSVRGNNEQFF. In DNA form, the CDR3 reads TGTGCCAGCAGTGTCAGGGGGAACAATGAGCAGTTCTTC.